This T cell receptor (beta chain) was observed in a study of blood T cell repertoires in COVID-19. Turning to the study itself: Samples came from the United States, Italy and Spain, spanning acute and convalescent COVID-19. PBMCs, B-cell-depleted T cells, or T cells were the source of the cDNA or gDNA that made up the material.

Seattle's enrolled individuals joined amid active infection and were then monitored longitudinally. As originally analysed: The assay estimated nucleated cells by amplifying reference gene primers. Only in-frame clones appear in the TCRdb table, and some are missing; sequencing was by immunoSEQ multiplex PCR. Clone size and V and J calls were adopted from that table, with D and trimming inferred from the DNA. The data hold 300,000 to 350,000 clones, with more than 80% observed a single time. The source of this sequence is a woman between 25 and 40 years old with COVID-19, enrolled during active disease. Specimen: peripheral blood.

The CDR3 coding sequence is TGTGCCAGCAGTCATCACACCGGGGGTCAGCCCCAGCATTTT. Translating it yields CASSHHTGGQPQHF. The chain joins TRBV14 to TRBJ1-5; TRBD1 might be the D (5 bases). Germline values: CDR1 SGHDN, CDR2 FVKESK. The CDR3 is 14 residues long. V lost 6 bases to trimming and J lost 6 bases, with 15 bases between them. The whole variable domain, remainder taken from reference TRBV14 and TRBJ1-5, is EAGVTQFPSHSVIEKGQTVTLRCDPISGHDNLYWYRRVMGKEIKFLLHFVKESKQDESGMPNNRFLAERTGGTYSTLKVQPAELEDSGVYFCASSHHTGGQPQHFGDGTRLSIL.